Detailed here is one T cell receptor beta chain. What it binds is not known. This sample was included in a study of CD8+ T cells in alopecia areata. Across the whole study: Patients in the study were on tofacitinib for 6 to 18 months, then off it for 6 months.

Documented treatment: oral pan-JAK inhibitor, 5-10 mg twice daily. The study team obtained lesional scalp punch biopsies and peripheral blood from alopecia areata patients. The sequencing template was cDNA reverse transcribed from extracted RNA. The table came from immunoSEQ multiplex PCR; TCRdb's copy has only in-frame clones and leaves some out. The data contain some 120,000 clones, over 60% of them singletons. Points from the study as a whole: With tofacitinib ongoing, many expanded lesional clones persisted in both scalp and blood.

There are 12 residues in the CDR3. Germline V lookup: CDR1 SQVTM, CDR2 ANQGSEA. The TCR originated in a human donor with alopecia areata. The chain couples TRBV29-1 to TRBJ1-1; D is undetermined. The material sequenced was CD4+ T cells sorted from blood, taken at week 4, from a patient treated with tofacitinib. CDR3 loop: CTTARVNTEAFF. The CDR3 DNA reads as TGCACGACCGCGAGGGTAAACACTGAAGCTTTCTTT.